These 23 T cell receptor beta chains were all obtained from the same sample, sequenced in a study of memory CD4+ T cells and cytomegalovirus serostatus. Single viable CD3+CD4+CD8-CD45RO+ cells were sorted as the memory CD4+ T cells. TCRdb's table, derived via immunoSEQ multiplex PCR, lists solely in-frame clones and lacks some. The data show approximately 61,000 clones, around three quarters seen once. The sequencing input was memory CD4+ T cells from blood. These receptors all stem from an adult in good health and CMV-seronegative. Some clones in this sample may be carry-over from other donors' samples.

J is TRBJ1-1 and V is TRBV10-1; 7 bases match TRBD1. Trimming removed 6 bases from V and 1 base from J; junction bases left unmatched: 14. The CDR3 has 17 amino acids. The germline gives CDR1 WNHNN, CDR2 SYGVQD (reference sequence). DNA for the CDR3: TGCGCCAGCAGCTTTCGACCCGACAGGGCGGCGAACACTGAAGCTTTCTTT. Its protein product is CASSFRPDRAANTEAFF.

This sequence joins TRBV6-6 and TRBJ2-7, with D tentatively TRBD1 (5 bases). V was shortened by 6 bases and J by 3 bases, with 9 bases between the two germline ends. This CDR3 is built from 12 residues. Germline lookup yields CDR1 MNHNY and CDR2 SVGAGI (reference sequence). CDR3 residues: CASSQQDYEQYF. CDR3 nucleotides: TGTGCCAGCAGCCAACAGGACTACGAGCAGTACTTC.

The chain couples TRBV6-6 to TRBJ1-1; weak D call: TRBD1 (5 bases). V was cut by 7 bases and J by 5 bases, with 14 bases left in between. CDR3 length: 13 amino acids. Germline assignment: CDR1 MNHNY and CDR2 SVGAGI (reference sequence). This chain's CDR3 is CASTPGGWTEAFF. The CDR3 DNA sequence: TGTGCCAGCACTCCCGGGGGTTGGACTGAAGCTTTCTTT.

The gene calls are TRBV5-4 and TRBJ2-3, with D unresolved. CDR3 length equals 14 residues. CDR1 and CDR2 from the germline V gene are SGHNT and YYREEE (reference sequence). V was shortened by 0 bases and J by 1 base, with 6 bases between the two germline ends. This CDR3 reads CASSLGGRTDTQYF. CDR3 DNA: TGTGCCAGCAGCTTGGGGGGTCGCACAGATACGCAGTATTTT.

The chain uses TRBV5-4 and TRBJ1-4; D uncertain. Germline CDR1 reads SGHNT; CDR2 reads YYREEE (reference sequence). Between the trimmed V and J ends, which lost 2 bases and 0 bases, there was a span of 11 bases. The CDR3 length is 16 residues. The CDR3 reads CASSFGRPTTNEKLFF. Written as DNA, the CDR3 is TGTGCCAGCAGCTTTGGGAGGCCTACAACTAATGAAAAACTGTTTTTT.

The rearrangement uses TRBV29-1 and TRBJ1-1, with D perhaps TRBD1 (5 bases). CDR1 is SQVTM, CDR2 ANQGSEA, per germline. The CDR3 is 11 amino acids. V lost 7 bases to trimming and J lost 6 bases, with 12 bases between them. CDR3 nucleotide sequence: TGCAGCGGCCGGGACTCTTCTGAAGCTTTCTTT. This encodes CSGRDSSEAFF.

This rearrangement joins TRBV28 to TRBJ2-7, with D perhaps TRBD2 (5 bases). Per germline, CDR1 MDHEN and CDR2 SYDVKM. With 5 bases removed from V and 7 bases from J, the gap between germline ends came to 21 bases. The CDR3 covers 15 residues. Written as DNA, the CDR3 is TGTGCCAGCAGTCTTCCGGGATTATCAATGGGGGAGCAGTACTTC. This encodes CASSLPGLSMGEQYF.

The genes are TRBV5-1 and TRBJ2-2, with 8 bases fitting TRBD1. J lost 6 bases, V lost 5 bases, and 6 bases had no gene match. CDR3 length: 14 amino acids. The V gene's germline CDR1 is SGHRS and CDR2 YFSETQ. CDR3: CASSLGQAAGELFF. The CDR3 coding sequence is TGCGCCAGCAGTCTGGGACAGGCGGCCGGGGAGCTGTTTTTT.

The chain has TRBV5-4 and TRBJ2-2, with a tentative D call TRBD1 (7 bases). The germline gives CDR1 SGHNT, CDR2 YYREEE (reference sequence). V was pared by 4 bases and J by 7 bases, with 20 bases between. CDR3 size: 16 residues. The CDR3 DNA follows: TGTGCCAGCAGCCCAGGGGGTCCGGGGGCGATCGGGGAGCTGTTTTTT. This gives the protein CASSPGGPGAIGELFF.

The gene calls are TRBV29-1 and TRBJ2-7; possibly TRBD2 for D (5 bases). V was trimmed by 6 bases and J by 2 bases, leaving 14 bases between them. The CDR3 runs 13 residues. CDR1 SQVTM and CDR2 ANQGSEA come from the germline V gene. CDR3 sequence: CSVRPHGAYEQYF. For the CDR3, the DNA is TGCAGCGTCCGCCCACACGGGGCCTACGAGCAGTACTTC.

The V call is TRBV18, the J call TRBJ1-4; TRBD1 matches 8 bases. This CDR3 region has 15 residues. Germline loops: CDR1 KGHSH, CDR2 LQKENI. Germline trimming cut 1 base from V and 8 bases from J; bases unmatched to any gene: 6. This CDR3 is CASSPRGGQDEKLFF. The CDR3 region has the DNA TGTGCCAGCTCACCACGTGGGGGACAGGACGAAAAACTGTTTTTT.

The V gene is TRBV28, the J gene TRBJ1-6, with D maybe TRBD1 (5 bases). V lost 4 bases to trimming and J lost 8 bases, with 15 bases between them. The CDR3 is 15 amino acids. The germline V gene encodes CDR1 MDHEN and CDR2 SYDVKM. CDR3 protein: CASSSGEGYYSPLHF. CDR3 DNA: TGTGCCAGCAGTTCGGGGGAGGGCTACTATTCACCCCTCCACTTT.

This clone is a singleton in its sample. The V call is TRBV10-3, the J call TRBJ2-7; D possibly corresponds to TRBD1 (5 bases). CDR1 and CDR2 (germline): ENHRY, SYGVKD. This CDR3 is 13 amino acids long. Trimming shortened V by 4 bases and J by 6 bases, and 13 bases separated the two germline ends. The CDR3: CAISVGQGSEQYF. The CDR3 DNA follows: TGTGCCATCAGTGTGGGGCAGGGAAGCGAGCAGTACTTC.

This clone was seen a single time. The chain uses TRBV5-1 and TRBJ2-5, with 7 bases aligning to TRBD2. Looked up from germline, CDR1 is SGHRS and CDR2 is YFSETQ. V dropped 3 bases and J dropped 3; count of bases not matched to a gene: 5. This CDR3 is 14 amino acids long. In nucleotides, the CDR3 is TGCGCCAGCAGCTCTACTAGCGTTGAAGAGACCCAGTACTTC. Amino acids: CASSSTSVEETQYF.

The V gene is TRBV7-2, the J gene TRBJ1-1, with D maybe TRBD1 (5 bases). Deletions cut 3 bases from V and 3 bases from J, with 11 bases between. The CDR3 sequence is 14 residues long. The germline V gene has CDR1 SGHTA and CDR2 FQGNSA. The CDR3 sequence is CASSFQGRDTEAFF. The CDR3 region has the DNA TGTGCCAGCAGCTTCCAGGGAAGAGACACTGAAGCTTTCTTT.

This clone appeared once. The chain is built from TRBV6-5 and TRBJ2-7, with no clear D. This CDR3 comprises 14 residues. Germline V CDR1 and CDR2: MNHEY, SVGAGI. Between the trimmed V and J ends, which lost 6 bases and 3 bases, there was a span of 15 bases. DNA of the CDR3: TGTGCCAGCAGCCTCGGTGTCGTGAACTACGAGCAGTACTTC. As protein: CASSLGVVNYEQYF.

This sequence joins TRBV18 and TRBJ2-5, with 8 bases aligning to TRBD2. The CDR3 extends over 12 amino acids. The V gene end was trimmed by 3 bases and the J gene end by 13 bases; junction bases not matched to a gene: 7. Per the germline V gene, CDR1 is KGHSH and CDR2 is LQKENI. CDR3 protein: CASSPGGLALYF. As DNA, the CDR3 is TGTGCCAGCTCACCGGGTGGACTAGCTCTGTACTTC.

This chain joins TRBV30 and TRBJ2-7; D unresolved. Germline V gives CDR1 GTSNPN, CDR2 SVGIG (reference sequence). With 2 bases removed from V and 7 bases from J, the gap between germline ends came to 9 bases. The CDR3 runs 11 residues. In nucleotides, the CDR3 is TGTGCCTGGAGTTGGCAAAGGGAGCAGTACTTC. It translates to CAWSWQREQYF.

This clone was found once. The chain employs TRBV19 and TRBJ2-1; 7 nucleotides line up with TRBD1. The CDR3 extends over 15 amino acids. The germline CDR1 and CDR2 sequences are LNHDA and SQIVND (reference sequence). The ends lost 5 bases at V and 0 bases at J; junction bases unmatched: 4. In nucleotides, the CDR3 is TGTGCCAGTAGTTACACAGGGGCCTCCTACAATGAGCAGTTCTTC. Translating it yields CASSYTGASYNEQFF.

This clone was observed a few times. This chain links TRBV5-6 with TRBJ1-5; no reliable D call. The CDR3 consists of 15 residues. Germline values: CDR1 SGHDT, CDR2 YYEEEE. The ends were cut back, 2 bases at V and 3 bases at J, with 12 bases in the middle. The CDR3 spells CASSFGPGNNQPQHF. CDR3 in DNA: TGTGCCAGCAGCTTTGGACCCGGGAACAATCAGCCCCAGCATTTT. Together with reference TRBV5-6 and TRBJ1-5, the CDR3 gives the full variable domain: DAGVTQSPTHLIKTRGQQVTLRCSPKSGHDTVSWYQQALGQGPQFIFQYYEEEERQRGNFPDRFSGHQFPNYSSELNVNALLLGDSALYLCASSFGPGNNQPQHFGDGTRLSIL.

The rearrangement joins TRBV15 to TRBJ2-3, with D possibly being TRBD1 or TRBD2 (5 bases each). The CDR3 runs to 16 residues. Trimming removed 0 bases at V and 9 bases at J, with 19 bases between. CDR1 LNHNV and CDR2 YYDKDF come from the germline V gene (reference sequence). In DNA form, the CDR3 reads TGTGCCACCAGCAGAGAAGTCTTAGGCCCCGAGGGGACGCAGTATTTT. This gives the protein CATSREVLGPEGTQYF.

The chain is built from TRBV6-5 and TRBJ2-7; D gene unclear. CDR1 and CDR2 (germline): MNHEY, SVGAGI. This CDR3 contains 14 residues. Trimming pared 5 bases from V and 0 bases from J, leaving 11 bases between. The CDR3 region is CASSRTLGSYEQYF. Here the CDR3 DNA reads TGTGCCAGCAGTAGAACTCTCGGCTCCTACGAGCAGTACTTC.

The chain is built from TRBV7-9 and TRBJ2-1, with D maybe TRBD1 (5 bases). V dropped 5 bases and J dropped 8 bases, with 13 bases sitting between them. Per the germline V gene, CDR1 is SEHNR and CDR2 is FQNEAQ (reference sequence). The CDR3 runs to 13 residues. The DNA of the CDR3 is TGTGCCAGCAGCCCCCCTAGGGGCCATGAGCAGTTCTTC. It yields the protein CASSPPRGHEQFF.